This T cell receptor (beta chain) appears in the sequencing data of a study of blood T cells in healthy people across ages. Using a J-beta primer mix together with a sample-barcoded 5' primer, a second PCR was run for 7 to 11 cycles. Every sample gave at least 3 million paired-end reads containing CDR3. TCRdb recomputed calls from the 5' RACE reads with MiXCR, one row per CDR3 protein. The table has under 800,000 distinct CDR3 sequences, roughly 44% seen once; the top ten hold 20%. Healthy Caucasian individuals from Russia aged about 6 to 95 were enrolled as donors. The V and J ends lost 4 bases and 7 bases respectively, with 8 bases between them. The CDR3 is 13 residues long. Germline V CDR1 and CDR2: WNHNN, SYGVQD (reference sequence). This clonotype was observed a handful of times. Its antigen remains unidentified. Whole-study results and caveats: Estimates of total diversity, which came from one million sequenced T cells, were considered to be underestimates.

The sequenced sample consisted of blood. The TCR sequence derives from a woman aged 55-70 years in good health. J is TRBJ1-6 and V is TRBV10-1, with D uncertain. The CDR3 nucleotides read TGCGCCAGCAGTGTCAACCGGAATTCACCCCTCCACTTT. It specifies CASSVNRNSPLHF.